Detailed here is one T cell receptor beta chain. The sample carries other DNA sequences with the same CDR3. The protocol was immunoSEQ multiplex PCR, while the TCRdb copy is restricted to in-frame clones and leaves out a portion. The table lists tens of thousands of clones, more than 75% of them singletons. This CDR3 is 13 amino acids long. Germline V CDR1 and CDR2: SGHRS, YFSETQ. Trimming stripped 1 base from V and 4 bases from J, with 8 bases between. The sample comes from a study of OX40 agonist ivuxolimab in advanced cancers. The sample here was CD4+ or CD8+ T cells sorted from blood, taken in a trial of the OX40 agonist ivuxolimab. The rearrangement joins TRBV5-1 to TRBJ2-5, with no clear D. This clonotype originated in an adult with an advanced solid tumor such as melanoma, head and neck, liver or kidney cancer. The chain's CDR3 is CASSLSPGETQYF. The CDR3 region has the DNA TGCGCCAGCAGCTTGTCTCCTGGAGAGACCCAGTACTTC.